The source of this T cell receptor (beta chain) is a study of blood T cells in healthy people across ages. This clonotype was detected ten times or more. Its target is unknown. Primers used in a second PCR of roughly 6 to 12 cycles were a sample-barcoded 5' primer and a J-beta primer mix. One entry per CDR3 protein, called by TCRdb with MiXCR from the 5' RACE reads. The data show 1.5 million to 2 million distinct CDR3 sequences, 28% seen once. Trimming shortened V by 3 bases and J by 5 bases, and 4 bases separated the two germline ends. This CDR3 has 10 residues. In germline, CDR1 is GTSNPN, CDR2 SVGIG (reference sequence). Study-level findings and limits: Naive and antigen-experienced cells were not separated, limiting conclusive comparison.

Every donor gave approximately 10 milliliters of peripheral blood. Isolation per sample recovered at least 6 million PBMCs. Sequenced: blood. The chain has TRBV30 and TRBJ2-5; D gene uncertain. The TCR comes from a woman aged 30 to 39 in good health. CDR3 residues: CAWRAETQYF. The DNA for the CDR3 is TGTGCCTGGAGGGCGGAGACCCAGTACTTC.